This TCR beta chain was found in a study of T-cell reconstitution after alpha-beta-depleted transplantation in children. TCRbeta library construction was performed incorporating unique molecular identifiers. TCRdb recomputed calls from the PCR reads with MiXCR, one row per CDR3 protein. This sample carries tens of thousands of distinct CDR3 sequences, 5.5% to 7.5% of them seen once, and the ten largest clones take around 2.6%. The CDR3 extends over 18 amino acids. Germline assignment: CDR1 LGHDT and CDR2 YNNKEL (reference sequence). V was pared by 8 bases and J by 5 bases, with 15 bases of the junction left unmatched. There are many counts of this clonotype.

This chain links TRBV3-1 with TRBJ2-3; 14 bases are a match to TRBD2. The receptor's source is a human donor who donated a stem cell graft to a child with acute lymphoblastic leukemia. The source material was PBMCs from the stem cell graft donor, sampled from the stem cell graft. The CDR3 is CASGLGTSGSLPQDTQYF. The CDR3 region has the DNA TGTGCCAGCGGTTTAGGGACTAGCGGGAGTCTCCCCCAAGATACGCAGTATTTT.